Following are 5 T cell receptor beta chains from one sample sequenced in a study of T cell repertoires in cytomegalovirus infection. From the reads, TCRdb called clonotypes with MiXCR, one entry per CDR3 protein. The table lists almost 550,000 distinct CDR3 sequences, approximately 15% of them singletons. Input material: CD8+ T cells from PBMCs. The receptors were gathered from a human donor in good health (CMV status not recorded). Some clones in this sample may be carry-over from other donors' samples.

This chain uses TRBV9 with TRBJ2-3; no clear D gene. Germline CDR1 SGDLS, CDR2 YYNGEE. Trimming removed 0 bases from V and 2 bases from J, with 10 bases in between. The CDR3 has 15 residues. For the CDR3, the DNA is TGTGCCAGCAGCGTAGAGAGTAGTGTCACAGATACGCAGTATTTT. Translated: CASSVESSVTDTQYF.

This clonotype was recorded many times. V is TRBV12-3 or TRBV12-4 and J is TRBJ2-5, with D perhaps being TRBD1 or TRBD2 (5 bases each). V lost 2 bases, J lost 5 bases, and 12 bases lay in between. The CDR3 is made up of 14 amino acids. CDR3 sequence (DNA): TGTGCCAGCAGTTTACACGACGAGGGGGAGACCCAGTACTTC. Protein product: CASSLHDEGETQYF.

This clonotype appeared many times. This chain uses TRBV19 with TRBJ1-2; D unclear. Germline lookup yields CDR1 LNHDA and CDR2 SQIVND (reference sequence). The ends were cut back, 4 bases at V and 2 bases at J, with 5 bases in the middle. This CDR3 is 12 amino acids long. The CDR3 region is CASSNGNYGYTF. CDR3 nucleotide sequence: TGTGCCAGTAGTAACGGGAACTATGGCTACACCTTC.

The sample holds a few counts of this clonotype. The rearrangement uses TRBV15 and TRBJ2-1; D is perhaps TRBD2 (5 bases). CDR1 and CDR2 from the germline V gene are LNHNV and YYDKDF (reference sequence). Trimming shortened V by 0 bases and J by 7 bases, and 16 bases separated the two germline ends. The CDR3 totals 16 residues. The CDR3 region is CATSREDEEVLNEQFF. As DNA, the CDR3 is TGTGCCACCAGCAGAGAAGATGAGGAGGTCCTTAATGAGCAGTTCTTC.

This clonotype has at least ten counts. The CDR3 bases are TGTGCCAGCAGCCCCATTGAAGCAACTAATGAAAAACTGTTTTTT. Translation gives CASSPIEATNEKLFF. V gene TRBV7-6 combines with J gene TRBJ1-4; D uncertain. The CDR3 has 15 residues. Trimming took off 5 bases at V and 0 bases at J, with 10 bases between the two ends. CDR1 and CDR2 (germline): SGHVS, FNYEAQ.